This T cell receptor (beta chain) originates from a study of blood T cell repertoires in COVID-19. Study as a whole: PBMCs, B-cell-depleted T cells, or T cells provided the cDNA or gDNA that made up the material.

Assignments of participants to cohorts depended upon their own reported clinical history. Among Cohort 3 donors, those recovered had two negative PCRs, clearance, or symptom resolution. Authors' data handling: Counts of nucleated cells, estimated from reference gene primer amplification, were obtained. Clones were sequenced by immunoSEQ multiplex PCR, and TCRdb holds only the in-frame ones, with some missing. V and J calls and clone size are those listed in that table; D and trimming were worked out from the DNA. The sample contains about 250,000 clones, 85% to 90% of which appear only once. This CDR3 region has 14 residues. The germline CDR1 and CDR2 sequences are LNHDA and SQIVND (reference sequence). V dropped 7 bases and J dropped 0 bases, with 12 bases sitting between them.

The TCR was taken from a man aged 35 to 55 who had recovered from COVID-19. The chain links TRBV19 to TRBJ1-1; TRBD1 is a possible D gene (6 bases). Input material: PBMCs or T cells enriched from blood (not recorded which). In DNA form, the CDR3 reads TGTGCCAGTATCGATACAGGGATGAACACTGAAGCTTTCTTT. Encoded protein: CASIDTGMNTEAFF.